This section outlines one T cell receptor beta chain sequence together with its context. Its antigen is unknown. Deletions cut 0 bases from V and 5 bases from J, with 15 bases between. Germline V CDR1 and CDR2: SGHRS, YFSETQ. CDR3 length: 16 residues. Profiled with immunoSEQ multiplex PCR; TCRdb holds only in-frame clones, not every one. The sample yields about 140,000 clones, more than 70% seen once. The entry originates in a study of cytotoxic CD8 clonotypes in ibrutinib-treated CLL. About the research overall: After a median roughly 12 months on treatment (6 to 36), response samples were drawn. Mean per-sample yields comprised roughly 260,000 productive templates and around 92,000 productive rearrangements.

General study findings and limits: Clonality (at baseline) was higher than in age-matched healthy donors and tracked circulating CD8+ T-cell counts. An increase in clonality occurred at ibrutinib response, followed by a return toward baseline at progression.

The chain recombines TRBV5-1 with TRBJ2-1; maybe TRBD2 (7 bases). The sample in question was PBMCs, obtained after 36 months of ibrutinib treatment. The TCR originated in a human donor with chronic lymphocytic leukemia. CDR3 loop: CASSLAPEGGDNEQFF. CDR3 DNA: TGCGCCAGCAGCTTGGCGCCAGAAGGGGGGGACAATGAGCAGTTCTTC.